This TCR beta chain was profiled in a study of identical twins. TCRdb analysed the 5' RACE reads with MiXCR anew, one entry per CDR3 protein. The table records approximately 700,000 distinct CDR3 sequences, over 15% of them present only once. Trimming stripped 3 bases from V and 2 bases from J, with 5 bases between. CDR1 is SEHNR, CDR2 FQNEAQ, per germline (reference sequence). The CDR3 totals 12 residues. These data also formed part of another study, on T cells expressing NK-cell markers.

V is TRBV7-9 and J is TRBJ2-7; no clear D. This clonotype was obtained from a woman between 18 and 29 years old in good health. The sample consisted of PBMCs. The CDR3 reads CASSFAAYEQYF. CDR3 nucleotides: TGTGCCAGCAGCTTTGCGGCCTACGAGCAGTACTTC.